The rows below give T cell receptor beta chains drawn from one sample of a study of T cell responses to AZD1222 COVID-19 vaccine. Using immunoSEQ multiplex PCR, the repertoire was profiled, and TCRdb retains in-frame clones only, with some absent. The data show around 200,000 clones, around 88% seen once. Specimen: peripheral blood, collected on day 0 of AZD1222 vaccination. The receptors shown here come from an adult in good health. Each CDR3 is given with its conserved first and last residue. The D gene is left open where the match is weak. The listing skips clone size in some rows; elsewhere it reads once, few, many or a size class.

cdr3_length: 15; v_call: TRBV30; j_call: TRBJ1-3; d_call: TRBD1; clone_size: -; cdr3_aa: CAWSVDRAVGNTIYF; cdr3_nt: TGTGCCTGGAGTGTAGACAGGGCGGTTGGAAACACCATATATTTT
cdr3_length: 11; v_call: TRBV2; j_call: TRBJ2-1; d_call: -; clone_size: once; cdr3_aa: CASPAGNEQFF; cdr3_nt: TGTGCCAGCCCGGCCGGCAATGAGCAGTTCTTC
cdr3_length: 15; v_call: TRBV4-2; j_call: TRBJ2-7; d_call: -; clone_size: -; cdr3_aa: CASSQEEGSSYEQYF; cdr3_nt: TGTGCCAGCAGCCAAGAGGAGGGGTCCTCCTACGAGCAGTACTTC
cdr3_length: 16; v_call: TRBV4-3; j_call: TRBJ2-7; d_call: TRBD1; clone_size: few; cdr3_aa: CASSQDLRGGSYEQYF; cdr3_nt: TGCGCCAGCAGCCAAGATCTTAGAGGGGGCAGTTACGAGCAGTACTTC
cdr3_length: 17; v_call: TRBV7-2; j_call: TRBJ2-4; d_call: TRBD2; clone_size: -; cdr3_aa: CASSSSGGAGAKNIQYF; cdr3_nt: TGTGCCAGCAGTTCTAGCGGGGGGGCAGGAGCCAAAAACATTCAGTACTTC
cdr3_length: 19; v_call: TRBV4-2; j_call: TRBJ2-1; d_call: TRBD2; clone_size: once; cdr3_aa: CASSQRGLAGSSSYNEQFF; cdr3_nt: TGTGCCAGCAGCCAACGTGGGCTAGCGGGGAGTAGCTCCTACAATGAGCAGTTCTTC
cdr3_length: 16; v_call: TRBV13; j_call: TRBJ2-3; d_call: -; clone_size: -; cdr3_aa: CASSQTRASGLDTQYF; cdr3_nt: TGTGCCAGCAGCCAAACCCGGGCTAGTGGTTTAGATACGCAGTATTTT
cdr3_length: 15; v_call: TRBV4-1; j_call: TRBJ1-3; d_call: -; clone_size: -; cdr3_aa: CASSQWRESGNTIYF; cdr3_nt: TGCGCCAGCAGCCAATGGAGGGAATCTGGAAACACCATATATTTT
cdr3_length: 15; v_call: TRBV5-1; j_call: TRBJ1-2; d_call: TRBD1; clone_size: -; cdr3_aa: CASSSASGGNYGYTF; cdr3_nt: TGCGCCAGCAGCTCCGCGTCAGGGGGGAACTATGGCTACACCTTC
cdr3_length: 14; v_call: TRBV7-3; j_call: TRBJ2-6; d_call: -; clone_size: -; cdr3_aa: CASSPTSGANVLTF; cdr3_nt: TGTGCCAGCAGCCCAACATCTGGGGCCAACGTCCTGACTTTC
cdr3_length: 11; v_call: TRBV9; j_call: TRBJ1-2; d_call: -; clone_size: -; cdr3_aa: CASSANNGYTF; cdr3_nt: TGTGCCAGCAGCGCTAATAATGGCTACACCTTC
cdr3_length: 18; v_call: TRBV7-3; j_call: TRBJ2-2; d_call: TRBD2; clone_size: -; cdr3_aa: CASSDRTGTSENTGELFF; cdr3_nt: TGTGCCAGCAGCGACCGCACAGGGACTAGCGAGAACACCGGGGAGCTGTTTTTT
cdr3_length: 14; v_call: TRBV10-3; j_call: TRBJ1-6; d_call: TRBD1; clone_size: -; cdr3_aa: CAINPGQGNSPLHF; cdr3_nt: TGTGCCATCAATCCGGGACAGGGAAATTCACCCCTCCACTTT
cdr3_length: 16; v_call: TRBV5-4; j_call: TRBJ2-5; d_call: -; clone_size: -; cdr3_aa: CASSTALRRVGETQYF; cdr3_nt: TGTGCCAGCAGCACCGCCCTACGCCGGGTAGGGGAGACCCAGTACTTC
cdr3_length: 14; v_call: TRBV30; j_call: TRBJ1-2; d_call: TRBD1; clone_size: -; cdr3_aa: CAWGTGSGNYGYTF; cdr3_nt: TGTGCCTGGGGGACAGGATCTGGGAACTATGGCTACACCTTC
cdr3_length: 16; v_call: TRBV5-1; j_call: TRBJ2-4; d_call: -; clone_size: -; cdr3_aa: CASSLNRQAAKNIQYF; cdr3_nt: TGCGCCAGCAGCTTGAACCGACAGGCGGCCAAAAACATTCAGTACTTC
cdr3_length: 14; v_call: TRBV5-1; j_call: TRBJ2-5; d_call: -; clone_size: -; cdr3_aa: CASSLGQGQETQYF; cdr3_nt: TGCGCCAGCAGCTTGGGGCAGGGCCAGGAGACCCAGTACTTC
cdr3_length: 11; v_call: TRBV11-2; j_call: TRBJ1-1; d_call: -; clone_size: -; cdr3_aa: CASSPPTEAFF; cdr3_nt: TGTGCCAGCAGCCCCCCCACTGAAGCTTTCTTT
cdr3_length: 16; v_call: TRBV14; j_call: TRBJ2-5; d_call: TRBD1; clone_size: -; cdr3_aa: CASSQGMTGGLETQYF; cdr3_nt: TGTGCCAGCAGCCAAGGGATGACAGGGGGCTTAGAGACCCAGTACTTC
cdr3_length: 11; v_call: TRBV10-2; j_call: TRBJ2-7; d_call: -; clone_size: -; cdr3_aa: CASSGDYEQYF; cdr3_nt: TGCGCCAGCAGTGGGGACTACGAGCAGTACTTC
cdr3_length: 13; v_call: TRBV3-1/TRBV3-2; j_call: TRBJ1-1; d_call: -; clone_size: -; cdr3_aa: CASSPYEGAEAFF; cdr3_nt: TGTGCCAGCAGCCCGTATGAGGGGGCTGAAGCTTTCTTT
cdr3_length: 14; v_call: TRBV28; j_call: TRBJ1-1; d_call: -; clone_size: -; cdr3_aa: CASSPPGRNTEAFF; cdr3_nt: TGTGCCAGCAGTCCCCCTGGCAGGAACACTGAAGCTTTCTTT
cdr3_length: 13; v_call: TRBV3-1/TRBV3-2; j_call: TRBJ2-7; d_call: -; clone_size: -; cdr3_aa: CASSPGPTYEQYF; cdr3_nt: TGTGCCAGCAGCCCGGGGCCTACCTACGAGCAGTACTTC
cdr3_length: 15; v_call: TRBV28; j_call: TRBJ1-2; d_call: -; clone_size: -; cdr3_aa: CASSNHGGAYYGYTF; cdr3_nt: TGTGCCAGCAGTAACCACGGGGGGGCCTACTATGGCTACACCTTC
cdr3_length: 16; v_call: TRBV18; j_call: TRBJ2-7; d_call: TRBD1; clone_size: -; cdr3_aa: CASSLGTGPSSYEQYF; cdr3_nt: TGTGCCAGCTCCCTTGGGACAGGTCCCTCCTCCTACGAGCAGTACTTC
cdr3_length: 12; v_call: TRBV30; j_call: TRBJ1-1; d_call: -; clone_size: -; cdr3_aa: CAWSGGRGEAFF; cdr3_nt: TGTGCCTGGAGCGGCGGCAGAGGTGAAGCTTTCTTT
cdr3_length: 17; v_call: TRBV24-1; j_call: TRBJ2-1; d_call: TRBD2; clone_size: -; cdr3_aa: CATSDLQASGGDGEQFF; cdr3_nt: TGTGCCACCAGTGATTTGCAGGCTAGCGGGGGGGATGGTGAGCAGTTCTTC
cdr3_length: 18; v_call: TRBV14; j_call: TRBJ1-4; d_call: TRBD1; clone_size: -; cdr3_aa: CASSQDRGTGESNEKLFF; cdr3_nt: TGTGCCAGCAGCCAAGACCGGGGGACAGGGGAGAGTAATGAAAAACTGTTTTTT
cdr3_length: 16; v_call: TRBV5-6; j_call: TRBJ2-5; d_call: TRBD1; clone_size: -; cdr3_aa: CASSLYGTGGEETQYF; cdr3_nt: TGTGCCAGCAGCTTATATGGGACAGGGGGAGAAGAGACCCAGTACTTC
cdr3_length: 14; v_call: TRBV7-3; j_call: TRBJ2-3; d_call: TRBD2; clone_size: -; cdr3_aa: CASSLAPGGDTQYF; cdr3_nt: TGTGCCAGCAGCTTAGCACCGGGGGGAGATACGCAGTATTTT
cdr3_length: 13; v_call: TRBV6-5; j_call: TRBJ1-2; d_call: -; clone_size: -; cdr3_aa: CATLRTAADGYTF; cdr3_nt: TGTGCCACCCTAAGGACAGCTGCTGATGGCTACACCTTC
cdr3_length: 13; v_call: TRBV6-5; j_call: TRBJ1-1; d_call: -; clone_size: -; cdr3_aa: CASSYSRGFGAFF; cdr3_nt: TGTGCCAGCAGTTACTCGAGGGGCTTCGGGGCTTTCTTT
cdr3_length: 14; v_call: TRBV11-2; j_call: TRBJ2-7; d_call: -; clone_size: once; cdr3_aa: CASSLTGITYEQYF; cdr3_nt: TGTGCCAGCAGCTTAACCGGGATCACCTACGAGCAGTACTTC
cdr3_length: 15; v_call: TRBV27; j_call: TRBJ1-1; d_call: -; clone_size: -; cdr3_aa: CASSLVREKNTEAFF; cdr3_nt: TGTGCCAGCAGTTTAGTCAGAGAGAAGAACACTGAAGCTTTCTTT
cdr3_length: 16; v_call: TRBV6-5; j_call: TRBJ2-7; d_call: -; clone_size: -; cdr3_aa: CASSYPSTGPIYEQYF; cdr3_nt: TGTGCCAGCAGTTACCCATCTACAGGGCCGATCTACGAGCAGTACTTC
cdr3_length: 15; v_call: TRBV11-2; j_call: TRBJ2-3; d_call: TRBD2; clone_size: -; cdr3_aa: CASSLLAGGTDTQYF; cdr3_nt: TGTGCCAGCAGCCTACTAGCGGGGGGCACAGATACGCAGTATTTT